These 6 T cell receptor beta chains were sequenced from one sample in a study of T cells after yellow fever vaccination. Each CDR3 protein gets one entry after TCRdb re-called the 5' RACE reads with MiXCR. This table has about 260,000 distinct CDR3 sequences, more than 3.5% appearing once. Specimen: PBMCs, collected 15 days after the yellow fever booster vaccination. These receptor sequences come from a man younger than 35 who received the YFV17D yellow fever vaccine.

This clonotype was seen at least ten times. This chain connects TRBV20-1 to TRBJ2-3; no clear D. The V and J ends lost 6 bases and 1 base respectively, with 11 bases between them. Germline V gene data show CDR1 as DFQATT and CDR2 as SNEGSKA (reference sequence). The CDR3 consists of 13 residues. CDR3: CSASTRGTDTQYF. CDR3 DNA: TGCAGTGCCTCCACCCGGGGCACAGATACGCAGTATTTT.

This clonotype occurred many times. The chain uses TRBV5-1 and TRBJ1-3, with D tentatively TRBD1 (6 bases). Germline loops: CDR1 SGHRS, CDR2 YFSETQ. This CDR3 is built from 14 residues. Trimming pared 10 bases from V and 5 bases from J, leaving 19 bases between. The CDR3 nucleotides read TGCGCCTTCCACCCGGGACAATGGAGAAACACCATATATTTT. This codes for CAFHPGQWRNTIYF. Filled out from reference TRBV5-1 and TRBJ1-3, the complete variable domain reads KAGVTQTPRYLIKTRGQQVTLSCSPISGHRSVSWYQQTPGQGLQFLFEYFSETQRNKGNFPGRFSGRQFSNSRSEMNVSTLELGDSALYLCAFHPGQWRNTIYFGEGSWLTVV.

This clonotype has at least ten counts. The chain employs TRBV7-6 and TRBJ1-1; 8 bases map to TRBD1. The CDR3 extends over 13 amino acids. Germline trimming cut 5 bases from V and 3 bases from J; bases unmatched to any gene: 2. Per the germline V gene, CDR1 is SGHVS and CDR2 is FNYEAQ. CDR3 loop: CASSVQGDTEAFF. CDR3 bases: TGTGCCAGCAGCGTACAGGGGGACACTGAAGCTTTCTTT.

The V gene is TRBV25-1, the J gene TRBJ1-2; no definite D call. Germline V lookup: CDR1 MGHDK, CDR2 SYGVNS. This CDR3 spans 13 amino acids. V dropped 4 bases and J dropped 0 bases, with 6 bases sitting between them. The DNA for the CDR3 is TGTGCCAGCAGTGTAGGAACTAACTATGGCTACACCTTC. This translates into CASSVGTNYGYTF.

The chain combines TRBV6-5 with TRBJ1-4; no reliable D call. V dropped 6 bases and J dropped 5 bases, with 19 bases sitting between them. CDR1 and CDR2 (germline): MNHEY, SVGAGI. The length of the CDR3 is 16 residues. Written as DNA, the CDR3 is TGTGCCAGCAGCCCGGGCGTTCGGGGTGGGAATGAAAAACTGTTTTTT. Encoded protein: CASSPGVRGGNEKLFF.

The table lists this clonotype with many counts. The DNA for the CDR3 is TGCGCCAGCAGCCAAGATTGGTCAGGGGGACCACCCCAGCATTTT. It is translated as CASSQDWSGGPPQHF. V usage is TRBV4-3 and J usage is TRBJ1-5; 7 positions agree with TRBD1. CDR3 length equals 15 residues. Germline loops: CDR1 LGHNA, CDR2 YSLEER. V lost 0 bases, J lost 10 bases, and 9 bases stayed unmatched.